The clone carrying this T cell receptor beta chain appeared many times. One end of the junction varies from germline; a read error may be responsible. The record originates from a study of T cells after posttransplantation cyclophosphamide. CDR3 length equals 15 residues. Looked up from germline, CDR1 is MNHNS and CDR2 is SASEGT. This table comes from immunoSEQ multiplex PCR, and its TCRdb copy is limited to in-frame clones, with some not included. Listed for the sample are approximately 25,000 clones, none seen a single time. The TCR sequence derives from a woman aged 50 to 60 in good health, CMV-negative, and a related stem cell transplant donor. This sequence joins TRBV6-1 and TRBJ2-7; the D gene is possibly TRBD1 (6 bases). Sequenced sample: PBMCs. The CDR3 spells CASREGAERGYGQYF. CDR3 DNA sequence: TGTGCCAGCAGGGAAGGGGCCGAGAGGGGGTACGGGCAGTACTTC.